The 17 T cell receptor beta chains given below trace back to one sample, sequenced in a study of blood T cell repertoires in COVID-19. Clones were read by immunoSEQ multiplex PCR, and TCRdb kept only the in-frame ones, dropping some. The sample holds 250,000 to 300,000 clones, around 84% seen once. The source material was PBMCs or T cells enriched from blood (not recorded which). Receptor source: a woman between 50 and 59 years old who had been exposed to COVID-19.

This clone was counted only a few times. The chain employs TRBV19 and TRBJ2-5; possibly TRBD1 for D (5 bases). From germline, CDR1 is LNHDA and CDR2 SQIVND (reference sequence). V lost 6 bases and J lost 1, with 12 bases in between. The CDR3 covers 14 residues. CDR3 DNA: TGTGCCAGTAGCGCAGGGTTGTTCCAAGAGACCCAGTACTTC. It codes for CASSAGLFQETQYF.

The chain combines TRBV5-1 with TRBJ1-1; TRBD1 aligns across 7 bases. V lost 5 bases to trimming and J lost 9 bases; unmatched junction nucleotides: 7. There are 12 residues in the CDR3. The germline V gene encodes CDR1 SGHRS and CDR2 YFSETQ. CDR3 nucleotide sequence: TGCGCCAGCAGAAACAGGGGCAACAAAGCTTTCTTT. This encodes CASRNRGNKAFF.

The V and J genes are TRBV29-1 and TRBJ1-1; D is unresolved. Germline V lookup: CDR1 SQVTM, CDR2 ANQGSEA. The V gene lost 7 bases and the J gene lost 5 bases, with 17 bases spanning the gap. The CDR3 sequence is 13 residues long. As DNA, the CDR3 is TGCAGCGGCAGAATTGGAGGGAAGACTGAAGCTTTCTTT. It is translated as CSGRIGGKTEAFF.

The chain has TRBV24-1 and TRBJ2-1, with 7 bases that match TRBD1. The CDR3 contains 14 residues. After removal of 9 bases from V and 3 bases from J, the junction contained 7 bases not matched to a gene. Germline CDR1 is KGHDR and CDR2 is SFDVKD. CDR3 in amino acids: CATQGQTNYNEQFF. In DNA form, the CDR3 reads TGTGCCACCCAGGGACAGACGAACTACAATGAGCAGTTCTTC.

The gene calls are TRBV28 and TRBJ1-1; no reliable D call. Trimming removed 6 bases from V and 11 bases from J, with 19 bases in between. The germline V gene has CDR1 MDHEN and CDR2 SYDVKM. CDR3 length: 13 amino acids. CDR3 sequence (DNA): TGTGCCAGCAGAAGGAGGGATCGGGGTAGGGCTTTCTTT. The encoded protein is CASRRRDRGRAFF.

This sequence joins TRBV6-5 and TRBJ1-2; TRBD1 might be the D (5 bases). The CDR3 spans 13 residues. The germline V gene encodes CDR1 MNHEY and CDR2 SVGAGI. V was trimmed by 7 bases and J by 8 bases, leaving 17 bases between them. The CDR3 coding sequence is TGTGCCAGCACTCCTGGGGGGGTAAGGGGCTACACCTTC. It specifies CASTPGGVRGYTF.

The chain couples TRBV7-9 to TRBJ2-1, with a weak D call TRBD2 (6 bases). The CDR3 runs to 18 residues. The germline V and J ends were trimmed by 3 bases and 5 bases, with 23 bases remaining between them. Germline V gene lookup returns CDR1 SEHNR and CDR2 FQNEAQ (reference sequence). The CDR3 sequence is CASSFRRPGLRTDNEQFF. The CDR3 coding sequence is TGTGCCAGCAGCTTTAGGCGACCGGGACTCCGGACGGACAATGAGCAGTTCTTC.

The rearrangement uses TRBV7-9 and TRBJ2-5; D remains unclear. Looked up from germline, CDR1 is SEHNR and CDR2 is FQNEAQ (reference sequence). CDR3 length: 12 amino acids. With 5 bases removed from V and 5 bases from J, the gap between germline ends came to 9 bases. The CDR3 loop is CASSVTAETQYF. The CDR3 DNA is TGTGCCAGCAGCGTCACCGCGGAGACCCAGTACTTC. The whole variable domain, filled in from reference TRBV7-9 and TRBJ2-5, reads DTGVSQNPRHKITKRGQNVTFRCDPISEHNRLYWYRQTLGQGPEFLTYFQNEAQLEKSRLLSDRFSAERPKGSFSTLEIQRTEQGDSAMYLCASSVTAETQYFGPGTRLLVL.

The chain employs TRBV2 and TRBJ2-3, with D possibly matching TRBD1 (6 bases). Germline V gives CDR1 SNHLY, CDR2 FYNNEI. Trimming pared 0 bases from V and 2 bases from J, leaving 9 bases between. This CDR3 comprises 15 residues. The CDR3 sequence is CASSEAGAFTDTQYF. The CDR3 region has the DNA TGTGCCAGCAGTGAAGCGGGGGCCTTCACAGATACGCAGTATTTT. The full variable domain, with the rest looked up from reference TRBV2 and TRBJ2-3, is EPEVTQTPSHQVTQMGQEVILRCVPISNHLYFYWYRQILGQKVEFLVSFYNNEISEKSEIFDDQFSVERPDGSNFTLKIRSTKLEDSAMYFCASSEAGAFTDTQYFGPGTRLTVL.

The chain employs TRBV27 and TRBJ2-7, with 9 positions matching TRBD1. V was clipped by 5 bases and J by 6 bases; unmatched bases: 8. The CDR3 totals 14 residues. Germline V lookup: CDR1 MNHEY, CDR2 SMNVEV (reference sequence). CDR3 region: CASSPTTGGGEQYF. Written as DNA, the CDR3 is TGTGCCAGCAGTCCCACGACAGGGGGGGGCGAGCAGTACTTC.

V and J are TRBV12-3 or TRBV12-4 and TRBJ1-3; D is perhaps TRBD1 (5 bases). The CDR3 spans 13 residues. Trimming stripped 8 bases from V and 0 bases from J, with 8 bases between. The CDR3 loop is CASGHLSGNTIYF. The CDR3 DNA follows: TGTGCCAGCGGACACCTCTCTGGAAACACCATATATTTT.

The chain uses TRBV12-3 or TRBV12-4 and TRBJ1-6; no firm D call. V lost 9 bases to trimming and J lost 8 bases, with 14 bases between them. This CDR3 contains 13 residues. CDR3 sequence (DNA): TGTGCCAGTACCGCTTATGGAGATTCACCCCTCCACTTT. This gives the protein CASTAYGDSPLHF.

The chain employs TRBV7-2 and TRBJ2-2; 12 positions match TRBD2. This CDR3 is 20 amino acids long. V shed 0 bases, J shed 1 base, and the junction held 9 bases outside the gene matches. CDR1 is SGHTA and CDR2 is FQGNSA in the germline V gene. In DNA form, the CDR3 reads TGTGCCAGCAGCTTAGCGGTTGTCCTAGCGGGGGGGGTGAACACCGGGGAGCTGTTTTTT. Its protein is CASSLAVVLAGGVNTGELFF.

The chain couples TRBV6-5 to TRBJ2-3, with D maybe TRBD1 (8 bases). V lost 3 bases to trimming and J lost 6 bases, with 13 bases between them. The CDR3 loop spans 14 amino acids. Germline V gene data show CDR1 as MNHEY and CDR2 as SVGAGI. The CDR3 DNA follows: TGTGCCAGCAGTTATAACAGGGGGGGGGATACGCAGTATTTT. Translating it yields CASSYNRGGDTQYF.

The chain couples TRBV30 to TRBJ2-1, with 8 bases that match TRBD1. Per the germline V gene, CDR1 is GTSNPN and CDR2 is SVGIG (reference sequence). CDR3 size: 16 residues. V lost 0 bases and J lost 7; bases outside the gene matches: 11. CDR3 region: CAWSVAYRTGKNEQFF. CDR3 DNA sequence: TGTGCCTGGAGTGTCGCCTACCGGACAGGGAAAAATGAGCAGTTCTTC.

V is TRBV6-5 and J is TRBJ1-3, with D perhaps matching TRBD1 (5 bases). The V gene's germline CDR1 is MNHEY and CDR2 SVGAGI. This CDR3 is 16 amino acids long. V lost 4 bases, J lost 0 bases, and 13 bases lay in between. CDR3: CASSSISGGSGNTIYF. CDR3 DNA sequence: TGTGCCAGCAGTTCGATCTCCGGGGGCTCTGGAAACACCATATATTTT.

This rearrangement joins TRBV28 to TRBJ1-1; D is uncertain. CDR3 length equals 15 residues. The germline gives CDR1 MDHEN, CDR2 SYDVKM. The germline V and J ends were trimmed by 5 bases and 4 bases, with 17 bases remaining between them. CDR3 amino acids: CASSLQGSWGTEAFF. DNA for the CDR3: TGTGCCAGCAGTCTGCAAGGGAGTTGGGGCACTGAAGCTTTCTTT.